This T cell receptor (beta chain) originates from a study of shared clonotypes between healthy human individuals (dated by TCRdb to 2019 to 2021). For the wider study: Two women and a few men aged 18 to 49 years were included in the cohort. For each donor, three plates each were used for CD4 naive and CD4 memory, two plates were used for CD8 naive, and one plate was used for CD8 memory. To estimate repertoire size and how much clonotype sharing occurs between individuals, the study deeply sequenced the blood TCR repertoires of several healthy adults. To increase sequencing depth and limit assay-specific biases, different laboratories used diverse techniques to prepare libraries and sequence TCR repertoires. Per donor, leukapheresis produced somewhere between about 0.94 and 9.5 billion PBMCs. General study outcomes and caveats: Based on pairwise subsampling, the degree of clonotype sharing among donors was expected to be affected by sequencing depth. The small number of donors limited the genetic and exposure-history diversity represented. When a handful of donors were compared, the shared fraction of clonotypes was around 5.1% for naive CD4, roughly 3.4% for naive CD8, 2% to 2.5% for memory CD4, and 0.4% for memory CD8. Sampling was restricted to blood, and TCR repertoires in tissue are likely to differ from TCR repertoires in blood. Incomplete sequencing was indicated by rarefaction of sorted-subset datasets, despite the large sequencing depth. Clonotypes shared by all four sorted-subset donors showed higher generation probabilities than non-shared clonotypes. Naive subsets generally had larger estimated clonotype richness than memory subsets.

V loses 2 bases, J loses 0 bases, and the germline ends lie 21 bases apart. The CDR3 runs 18 residues from the cysteine to the phenylalanine. Just the 54-base CDR3 DNA is kept, in frame starting at base 1. CDR1 and CDR2 are read off the germline V gene as SGHRS and YFSETQ. As to this clone: No cognate antigen has been identified for it. Within one base of it there is no much larger clone, and no base qualities were kept.

Donors were healthy HIV-negative adults with no recently reported acute infections or vaccinations. All donors were Caucasian adults living in Nashville, Tennessee, USA. CD4+ T cells were enriched by magnetic negative selection, after which naive cells were positively selected on CD45RA and the negative fraction was taken as the memory subset. Blood was collected by leukapheresis, and PBMCs were isolated by Ficoll-Histopaque density gradient centrifugation and then cryopreserved in liquid nitrogen vapor phase. Analytical flow cytometry was used to check the purity and quantity of each magnetically sorted T cell population. From each sorted fraction, genomic DNA was isolated and quantified by UV absorbance on a Nanodrop 2000c. Using the deep immunoSEQ assay, TCR CDR3 regions were amplified from genomic DNA by multiplex PCR. Genomic DNA extracted from each cell subset was distributed evenly over all wells of several immunoSEQ 96-well plates, and each plate served as one replicate. For sorted subsets, each replicate PCR was loaded with about 0.2 ug genomic DNA, equivalent to some 27,000 T cell genomes. Purified libraries were quantified with a Qubit 3.0 fluorometer, sized on a Bioanalyzer 2100, and re-quantified with the KAPA Library Quantification kit. A separate single-read 150-cycle Illumina NextSeq 550 flow cell was used to sequence each immunoSEQ 96-well plate. The authors' pipeline ran thus. Because the immunoSEQ output included only junctional sequences and no quality scores, the filtering could not be the same as the filtering used for full-length reads. To assign V/J genes and CDR3, sequences were annotated using PyIR, a Python wrapper for IgBLAST v1.9, with IMGT germline references. Any read was removed if the V/J assignment was weak (E-value above 1e-6), the CDR3 was missing, or the read contained stop codons, out-of-frame junctions, or ambiguous translated residues. V3J clonotypes were defined by identical inferred V gene, J gene, and CDR3 amino acid sequence. Percentage overlap between repertoires was computed as shared unique clonotypes divided by the size of the smaller repertoire. RTK rarefaction, the Chao1 estimator, and Recon v2.1 estimates of unobserved clonotypes were used to assess repertoire richness. For all TCRbeta clonotypes obtained by the gDNA method from a few donors, generation probabilities were computed with OLGA. Drawn from immuneACCESS, this table holds only the in-frame rearrangements with V and J called that TCRdb kept. Clones are partly lost; checked studies trace under half to an unresolved V gene and leave the rest unexplained. V and J calls and clone size are as listed in that table; D and trimming were resolved from the DNA. This sample gives about 2.3 million clones in total; 80% to 95% of them show up just once. The ten largest clones take up around 0.35% of the sample.

This chain is built from TRBV5-1 and TRBJ2-7; the D segment could be TRBD2, given 6 matching bases. The sequence was obtained from a man between 18 and 29 years old in good health. Some clones in this sample may be carry-over from other donors' samples. Specimen: naive CD4+ T cells from PBMCs. The label giving this sample's cell subset or site can be read as: CD45RA+ positively selected. The CDR3 loop reads CASSFGGTGLGDSYEQYF. The sequenced DNA: TGCGCCAGCAGCTTCGGCGGGACGGGCCTAGGGGACTCCTACGAGCAGTACTTC.